Below, 26 T cell receptor beta chains from the same sample are listed, as sequenced in a study of blood T cell repertoires in COVID-19. The table came from immunoSEQ multiplex PCR; TCRdb's copy has only in-frame clones and leaves some out. The data show 15,000 to 20,000 clones, roughly 82% seen once. Sample: peripheral blood. The receptors originated from a man between 65 and 85 years old with COVID-19, enrolled during active disease.

This chain joins TRBV7-9 and TRBJ2-2; D may be TRBD1 (5 bases). V lost 3 bases and J lost 6, with 8 bases in between. Germline CDR1 reads SEHNR; CDR2 reads FQNEAQ (reference sequence). This CDR3 comprises 13 residues. The CDR3 nucleotides read TGTGCCAGCAGCTTGCAGGGCGCCGGGGAGCTGTTTTTT. It translates to CASSLQGAGELFF.

This chain uses TRBV5-6 with TRBJ1-2; TRBD1 matches at 7 bases. The length of the CDR3 is 15 residues. With 0 bases clipped from V and 4 bases from J, the junction kept 6 bases outside the gene matches. Looked up from germline, CDR1 is SGHDT and CDR2 is YYEEEE. The CDR3 sequence is CASSLATQGGYGYTF. The CDR3 DNA sequence: TGTGCCAGCAGCTTGGCCACCCAGGGGGGCTATGGCTACACCTTC.

The genes are TRBV19 and TRBJ2-7; 9 bases map to TRBD2. The CDR3 sequence is 15 residues long. Germline V gene sequence: CDR1 LNHDA, CDR2 SQIVND (reference sequence). As DNA, the CDR3 is TGTGCTACTTCGGACGGAGCGGGAGGAGTGTACGAGCAGTACTTC. Translated, it gives CATSDGAGGVYEQYF. Using reference TRBV19 and TRBJ2-7 for the parts outside the CDR3, the full variable domain is DGGITQSPKYLFRKEGQNVTLSCEQNLNHDAMYWYRQDPGQGLRLIYYSQIVNDFQKGDIAEGYSVSREKKESFPLTVTSAQKNPTAFYLCATSDGAGGVYEQYFGPGTRLTVT.

J is TRBJ2-7 and V is TRBV5-1; TRBD2 aligns across 10 bases. Germline V gene lookup returns CDR1 SGHRS and CDR2 YFSETQ. With V trimmed by 3 bases and J by 6 bases, 3 bases remained unmatched. The CDR3 sequence is 13 residues long. The CDR3, as DNA: TGCGCCAGCAGCTCACTAGCGGGGCGCGAGCAGTACTTC. Its translation is CASSSLAGREQYF. The variable domain in full, completed from reference TRBV5-1 and TRBJ2-7, reads KAGVTQTPRYLIKTRGQQVTLSCSPISGHRSVSWYQQTPGQGLQFLFEYFSETQRNKGNFPGRFSGRQFSNSRSEMNVSTLELGDSALYLCASSSLAGREQYFGPGTRLTVT.

This clone counts as medium-sized. This chain uses TRBV7-9 with TRBJ2-1; 9 bases agree with TRBD1. V shed 4 bases and J 10 bases; nucleotides not matched to a gene: 11. The CDR3 has 15 amino acids. Germline-derived CDR1 and CDR2 are SEHNR and FQNEAQ (reference sequence). In DNA, the CDR3 is TGTGCCAGCAGCTATGTGCGGACAGGGGATGGGGAGCAGTTCTTC. Translation: CASSYVRTGDGEQFF.

This rearrangement joins TRBV3-1 (or the pseudogene TRBV3-2) to TRBJ1-5, with D possibly matching TRBD1 (5 bases). Germline assignment: CDR1 LGHDT and CDR2 YNNKEL (reference sequence). Trimming left V 3 bases short and J 13 bases short, with 16 bases between. This CDR3 contains 13 residues. In DNA form, the CDR3 reads TGTGCCAGCAGCCACAATCAGGGAGGTTCACAGCATTTT. Amino acids: CASSHNQGGSQHF.

The chain uses TRBV10-3 and TRBJ1-1, with a tentative D call TRBD1 (6 bases). Per the germline V gene, CDR1 is ENHRY and CDR2 is SYGVKD. The CDR3 runs to 13 residues. Trimming shortened V by 3 bases and J by 4 bases, and 9 bases separated the two germline ends. CDR3 loop: CAISDEGVTEAFF. The CDR3 DNA reads as TGTGCCATCAGTGACGAGGGGGTCACTGAAGCTTTCTTT.

The V and J genes are TRBV10-1 and TRBJ2-2; no firm D call. Trimming took 8 bases from V and 1 from J, leaving 11 bases between them. Germline CDR1 reads WNHNN; CDR2 reads SYGVQD (reference sequence). The CDR3 sequence is 14 residues long. The DNA for the CDR3 is TGCGCCAGCGCCAGGCAAATGAACACCGGGGAGCTGTTTTTT. It yields the protein CASARQMNTGELFF.

The rearrangement joins TRBV3-1 (or the pseudogene TRBV3-2) to TRBJ1-2; a possible D gene is TRBD1 (6 bases). This CDR3 comprises 13 residues. Per the germline V gene, CDR1 is LGHDT and CDR2 is YNNKEL (reference sequence). Trimming removed 3 bases from V and 2 bases from J, with 7 bases in between. This CDR3 reads CASSHGQNYGYTF. CDR3 sequence (DNA): TGTGCCAGCAGCCACGGACAGAACTATGGCTACACCTTC.

The chain employs TRBV5-1 and TRBJ1-1; possible D gene TRBD1, 5 bases. V was shortened by 4 bases and J by 1 base, with 17 bases between the two germline ends. The CDR3 contains 16 residues. Per the germline V gene, CDR1 is SGHRS and CDR2 is YFSETQ. The CDR3 spells CASSPGTNLGNTEAFF. The CDR3 DNA reads as TGCGCCAGCAGCCCCGGGACTAACCTAGGGAACACTGAAGCTTTCTTT.

V usage is TRBV24-1 and J usage is TRBJ1-2; D uncertain. Germline V gene lookup returns CDR1 KGHDR and CDR2 SFDVKD. The CDR3 runs to 17 residues. Trimming removed 5 bases from V and 3 bases from J, with 21 bases in between. The CDR3 region has the DNA TGTGCCACCAGTGGCTTACCCACCGGGGAGGGTCACTATGGCTACACCTTC. Residues: CATSGLPTGEGHYGYTF.

The chain recombines TRBV30 with TRBJ1-2; a weak D match, TRBD1 (5 bases). The CDR3 covers 12 residues. Trimming removed 2 bases from V and 7 bases from J, with 11 bases in between. Germline loops: CDR1 GTSNPN, CDR2 SVGIG (reference sequence). CDR3 in amino acids: CAWSNRGFGYTF. CDR3 in DNA: TGTGCCTGGAGTAATAGGGGTTTTGGCTACACCTTC.

The chain is built from TRBV12-3 or TRBV12-4 and TRBJ1-5; possibly TRBD1 for D (6 bases). CDR3 length: 13 amino acids. V lost 3 bases and J 8 bases, leaving 11 bases between the germline ends. The chain's CDR3 is CASSFAGVEPQHF. The CDR3 region has the DNA TGTGCCAGCAGTTTTGCAGGGGTCGAGCCCCAGCATTTT.

This chain connects TRBV6-5 to TRBJ2-7, with 7 positions matching TRBD1. The ends lost 6 bases at V and 8 bases at J; junction bases unmatched: 16. From germline, CDR1 is MNHEY and CDR2 SVGAGI. The CDR3 totals 15 residues. CDR3 sequence (DNA): TGTGCCAGCAGCCGATCTCCGGGACAGATAGAAAAGCAGTACTTC. This gives the protein CASSRSPGQIEKQYF.

In its sample, this clone was seen a few times. The chain combines TRBV14 with TRBJ2-3, with TRBD2 identical over 12 bases. Germline V gene sequence: CDR1 SGHDN, CDR2 FVKESK. J gave up 0 bases and V 3 bases, and 10 bases lay outside the gene matches. This CDR3 comprises 19 residues. CDR3 in amino acids: CASSHLVSSGRASTDTQYF. The DNA of the CDR3 is TGTGCCAGCAGCCACCTGGTGTCTAGCGGGAGGGCTAGCACAGATACGCAGTATTTT.

The chain employs TRBV7-2 and TRBJ2-1; TRBD2 aligns across 9 bases. In germline, CDR1 is SGHTA, CDR2 FQGNSA. CDR3 length: 15 residues. The trim removed 6 bases at V and 7 bases at J, leaving 10 bases unmatched. The CDR3 reads CASRGRAGGENEQFF. The CDR3 nucleotides are TGTGCCAGCAGGGGAAGAGCGGGGGGTGAGAATGAGCAGTTCTTC.

J is TRBJ1-5 and V is TRBV19; 8 bases line up with TRBD1. J gave up 9 bases and V 7 bases, and 11 bases lay outside the gene matches. Per germline, CDR1 LNHDA and CDR2 SQIVND (reference sequence). The CDR3 consists of 14 residues. CDR3 sequence: CASTLNRGEGPQHF. The DNA for the CDR3 is TGTGCCAGTACCTTAAACAGGGGGGAAGGGCCCCAGCATTTT.

CDR3 region: CASSSRRGEKKLFF. The CDR3 nucleotides read TGTGCCAGCAGCTCCCGCCGGGGGGAGAAGAAACTGTTTTTT. The rearrangement joins TRBV7-2 to TRBJ1-4; D is possibly TRBD1 (5 bases). V shed 4 bases and J shed 11 bases, with 17 bases lying between them. CDR1 and CDR2 (germline): SGHTA, FQGNSA. The CDR3 runs 14 residues.

The table lists this clone with a count of one. V gene TRBV27 combines with J gene TRBJ1-4; D gene uncertain. Looked up from germline, CDR1 is MNHEY and CDR2 is SMNVEV (reference sequence). The CDR3 spans 14 residues. The V end lost 5 bases, the J end lost 5 bases, and 12 bases lay between the germline ends. CDR3 in DNA: TGTGCCAGCAGTCGGACTAGGAACAATGAAAAACTGTTTTTT. Its translation: CASSRTRNNEKLFF.

V and J are TRBV29-1 and TRBJ2-2; TRBD1 agrees at 8 bases. The V segment lost 7 bases and the J segment 2 bases; nucleotides outside the gene matches: 6. The germline gives CDR1 SQVTM, CDR2 ANQGSEA. CDR3 length: 14 residues. CDR3 in amino acids: CSAIGQGNTGELFF. CDR3 coding DNA: TGCAGCGCCATAGGACAGGGAAACACCGGGGAGCTGTTTTTT.

The rearrangement joins TRBV28 to TRBJ2-3, with 11 bases identical to TRBD2. CDR3 size: 15 residues. Looked up from germline, CDR1 is MDHEN and CDR2 is SYDVKM. Trimming cost V 5 bases and J 7 bases; bases outside gene matches: 8. CDR3: CASSPSGTSGYTQYF. The CDR3, as DNA: TGTGCCAGCAGTCCCTCCGGGACTAGCGGATATACGCAGTATTTT.

The chain links TRBV18 to TRBJ1-2; no clear D. The CDR3 spans 15 residues. The germline V gene encodes CDR1 KGHSH and CDR2 LQKENI. V was shortened by 2 bases and J by 4 bases, with 14 bases between the two germline ends. The CDR3 region is CASSPYDQSGYGYTF. CDR3 nucleotides: TGTGCCAGCTCACCATATGACCAGAGCGGCTATGGCTACACCTTC.

The CDR3 DNA reads TGTGCCAGCCAGTTGTTGAACACCGGGGAGCTGTTTTTT. It codes for CASQLLNTGELFF. This sequence joins TRBV3-1 (or the pseudogene TRBV3-2) and TRBJ2-2; D not certain. This CDR3 region has 13 residues. The germline V and J ends were trimmed by 8 bases and 1 base, with 8 bases remaining between them. Germline loops: CDR1 LGHDT, CDR2 YNNKEL (reference sequence).

The chain couples TRBV29-1 to TRBJ2-2, with a tentative D call TRBD2 (7 bases). V was trimmed by 4 bases and J by 1 base, leaving 16 bases between them. The germline gives CDR1 SQVTM, CDR2 ANQGSEA. This CDR3 has 16 residues. Written as DNA, the CDR3 is TGCAGCGTTGTCTATCGGGGGGCCTGGAACACCGGGGAGCTGTTTTTT. The encoded protein is CSVVYRGAWNTGELFF.

This chain links TRBV4-3 with TRBJ2-3; D not certain. The CDR3 is 14 residues long. Germline V gene sequence: CDR1 LGHNA, CDR2 YSLEER. The V gene lost 0 bases and the J gene lost 4 bases, with 8 bases spanning the gap. The CDR3 protein is CASSQDFRADTQYF. DNA for the CDR3: TGCGCCAGCAGCCAAGATTTTAGAGCAGATACGCAGTATTTT.

This clone was seen only a few times. The rearrangement uses TRBV5-1 and TRBJ2-2; 7 bases fit TRBD1. CDR1 is SGHRS, CDR2 YFSETQ, per germline. Germline trimming cut 2 bases from V and 1 base from J; bases unmatched to any gene: 2. This CDR3 has 15 amino acids. The CDR3 nucleotides are TGCGCCAGCAGCTTCCGACAGGGGAACACCGGGGAGCTGTTTTTT. Translated, it gives CASSFRQGNTGELFF.